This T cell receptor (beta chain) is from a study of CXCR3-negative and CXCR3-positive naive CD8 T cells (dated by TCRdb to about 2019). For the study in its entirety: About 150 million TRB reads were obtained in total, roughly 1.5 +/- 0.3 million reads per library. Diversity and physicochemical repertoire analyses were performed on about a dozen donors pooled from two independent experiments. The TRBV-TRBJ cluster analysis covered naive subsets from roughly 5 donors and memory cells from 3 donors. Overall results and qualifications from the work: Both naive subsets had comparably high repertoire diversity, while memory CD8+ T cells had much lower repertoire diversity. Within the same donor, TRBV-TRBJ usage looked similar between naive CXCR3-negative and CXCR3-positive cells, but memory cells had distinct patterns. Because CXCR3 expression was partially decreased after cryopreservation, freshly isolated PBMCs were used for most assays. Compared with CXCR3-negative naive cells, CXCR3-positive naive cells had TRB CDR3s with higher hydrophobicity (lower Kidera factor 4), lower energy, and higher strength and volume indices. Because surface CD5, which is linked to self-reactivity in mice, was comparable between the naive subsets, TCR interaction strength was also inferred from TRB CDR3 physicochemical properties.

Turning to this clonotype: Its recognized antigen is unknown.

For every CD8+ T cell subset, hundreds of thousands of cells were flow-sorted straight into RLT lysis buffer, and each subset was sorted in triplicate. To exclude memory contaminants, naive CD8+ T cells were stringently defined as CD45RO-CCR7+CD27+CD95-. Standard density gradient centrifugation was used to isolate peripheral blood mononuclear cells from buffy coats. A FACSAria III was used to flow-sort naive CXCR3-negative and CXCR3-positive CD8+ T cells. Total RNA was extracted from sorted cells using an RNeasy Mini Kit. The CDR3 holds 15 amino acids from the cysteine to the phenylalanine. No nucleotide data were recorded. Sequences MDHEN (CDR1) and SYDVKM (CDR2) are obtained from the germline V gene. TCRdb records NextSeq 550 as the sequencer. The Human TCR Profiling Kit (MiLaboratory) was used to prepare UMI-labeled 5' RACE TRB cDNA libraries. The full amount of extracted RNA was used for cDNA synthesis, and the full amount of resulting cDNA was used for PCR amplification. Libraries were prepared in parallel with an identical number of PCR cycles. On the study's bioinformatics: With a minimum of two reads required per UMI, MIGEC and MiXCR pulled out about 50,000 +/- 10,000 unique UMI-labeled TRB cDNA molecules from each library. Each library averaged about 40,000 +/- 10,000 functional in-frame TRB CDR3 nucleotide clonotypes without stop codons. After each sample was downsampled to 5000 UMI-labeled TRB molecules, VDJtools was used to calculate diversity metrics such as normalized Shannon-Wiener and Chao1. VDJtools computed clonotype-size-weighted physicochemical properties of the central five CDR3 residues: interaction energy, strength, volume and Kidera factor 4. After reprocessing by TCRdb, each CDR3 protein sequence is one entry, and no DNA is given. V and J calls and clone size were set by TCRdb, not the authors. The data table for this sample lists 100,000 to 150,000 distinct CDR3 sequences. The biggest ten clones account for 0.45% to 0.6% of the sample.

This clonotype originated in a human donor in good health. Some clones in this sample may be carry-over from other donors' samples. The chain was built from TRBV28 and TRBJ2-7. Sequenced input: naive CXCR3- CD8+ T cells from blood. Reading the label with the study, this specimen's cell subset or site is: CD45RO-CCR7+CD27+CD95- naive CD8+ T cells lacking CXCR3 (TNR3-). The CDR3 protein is CASSFSVAGSYEQYF. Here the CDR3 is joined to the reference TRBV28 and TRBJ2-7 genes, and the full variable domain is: DVKVTQSSRYLVKRTGEKVFLECVQDMDHENMFWYRQDPGLGLRLIYFSYDVKMKEKGDIPEGYSVSREKKERFSLILESASTNQTSMYLCASSFSVAGSYEQYFGPGTRLTVT.